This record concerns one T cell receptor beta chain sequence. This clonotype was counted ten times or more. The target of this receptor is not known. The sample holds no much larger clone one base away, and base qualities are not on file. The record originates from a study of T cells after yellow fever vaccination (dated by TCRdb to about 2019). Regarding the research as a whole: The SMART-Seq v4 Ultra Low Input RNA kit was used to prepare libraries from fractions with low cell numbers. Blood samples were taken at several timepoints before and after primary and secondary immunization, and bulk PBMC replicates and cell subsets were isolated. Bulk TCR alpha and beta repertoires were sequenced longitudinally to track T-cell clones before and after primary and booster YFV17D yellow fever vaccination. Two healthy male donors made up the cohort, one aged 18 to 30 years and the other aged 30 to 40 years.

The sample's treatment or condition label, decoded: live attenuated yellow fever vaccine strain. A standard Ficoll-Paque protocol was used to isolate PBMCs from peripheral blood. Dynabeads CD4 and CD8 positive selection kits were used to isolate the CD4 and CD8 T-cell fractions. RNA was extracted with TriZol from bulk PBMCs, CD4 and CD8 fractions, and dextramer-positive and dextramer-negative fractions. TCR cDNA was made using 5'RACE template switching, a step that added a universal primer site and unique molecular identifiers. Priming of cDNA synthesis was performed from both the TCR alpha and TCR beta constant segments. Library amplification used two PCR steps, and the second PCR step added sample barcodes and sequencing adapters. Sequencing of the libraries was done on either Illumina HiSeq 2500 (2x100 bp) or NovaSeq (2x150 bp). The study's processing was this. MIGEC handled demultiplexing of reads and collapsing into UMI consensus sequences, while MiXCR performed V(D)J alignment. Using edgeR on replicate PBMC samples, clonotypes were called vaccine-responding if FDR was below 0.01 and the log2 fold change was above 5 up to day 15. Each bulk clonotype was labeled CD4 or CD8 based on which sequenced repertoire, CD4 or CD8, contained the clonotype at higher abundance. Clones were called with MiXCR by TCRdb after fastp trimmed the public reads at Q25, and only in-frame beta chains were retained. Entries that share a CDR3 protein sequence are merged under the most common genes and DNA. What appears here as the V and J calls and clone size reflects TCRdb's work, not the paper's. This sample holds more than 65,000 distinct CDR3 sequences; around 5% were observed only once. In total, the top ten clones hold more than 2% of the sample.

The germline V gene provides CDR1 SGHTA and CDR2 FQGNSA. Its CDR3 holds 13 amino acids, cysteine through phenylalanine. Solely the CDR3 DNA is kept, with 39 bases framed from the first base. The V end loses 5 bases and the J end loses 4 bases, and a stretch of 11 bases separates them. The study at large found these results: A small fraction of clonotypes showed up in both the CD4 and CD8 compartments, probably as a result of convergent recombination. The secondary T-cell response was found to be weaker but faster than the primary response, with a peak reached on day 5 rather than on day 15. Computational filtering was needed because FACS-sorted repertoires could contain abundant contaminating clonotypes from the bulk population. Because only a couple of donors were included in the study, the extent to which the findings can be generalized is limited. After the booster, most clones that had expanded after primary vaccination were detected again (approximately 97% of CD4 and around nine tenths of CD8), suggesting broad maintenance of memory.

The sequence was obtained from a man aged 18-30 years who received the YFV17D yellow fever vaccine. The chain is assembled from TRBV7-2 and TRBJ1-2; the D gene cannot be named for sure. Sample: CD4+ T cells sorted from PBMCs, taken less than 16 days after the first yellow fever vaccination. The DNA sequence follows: TGTGCCAGCAGCCAATACCAAAGCTATGGCTACACCTTC. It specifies CASSQYQSYGYTF.